This T cell receptor beta chain was documented in a study of T cell responses to AZD1222 COVID-19 vaccine. Study-wide findings and caveats: Once two AZD1222 doses were given, Spike-specific TCR breadth and depth went up. Baseline seropositives among AZD1222 recipients totaled only five or six.

This table comes from immunoSEQ multiplex PCR, and its TCRdb copy is limited to in-frame clones, with some not included. The sample lists about 150,000 clones, approximately 89% occurring once. Trimming shortened V by 5 bases and J by 1 base, and 5 bases separated the two germline ends. Germline V gene data show CDR1 as SEHNR and CDR2 as FQNEAQ (reference sequence). The CDR3 consists of 12 residues. As to this clone: Its antigen is still unknown.

This TCR derives from an adult in good health. The V call is TRBV7-9, the J call TRBJ1-2; D call uncertain. The sample here was peripheral blood, taken on day 0 of MenACWY control vaccination. The CDR3 nucleotides read TGTGCCAGCAGCCAGATTAACTATGGCTACACCTTC. It is translated as CASSQINYGYTF.